The entry below gives a single TCR beta chain sequence along with its context. Its specificity is unknown. This CDR3 is built from 14 residues. CDR1 and CDR2 (germline): PRHDT, FYEKMQ (reference sequence). J gave up 2 bases and V 5 bases, and 6 bases lay outside the gene matches. These data originate in a study of blood T cells in healthy people across ages. The study's findings and limits: Relative to aged donors, long-lived donors carried more naive CD4+ cells and displayed higher diversity. Naive and antigen-experienced cells could not be conclusively compared, given unsorted PBMCs.

PCR was performed a second time for about 7 to 11 cycles using a sample-barcoded 5' primer and a J-beta primer mix. CDR3-containing paired-end reads numbering at least 2.5 million came from each sample. TCRdb called the 5' RACE reads again in MiXCR, with one record for every CDR3 protein. The sample consists of about a million distinct CDR3 sequences, roughly 47% of them appearing once. The rearrangement uses TRBV13 and TRBJ2-7, with 7 nucleotides matching TRBD2. Sequenced input: blood. The TCR comes from a woman aged 60-75 years in good health. For the CDR3, the DNA is TGTGCCAGCAGCCGGACTAGGGGTACCTACGAGCAGTACTTC. This encodes CASSRTRGTYEQYF.